This T cell receptor beta chain was profiled in a study of beta chain features in type 1 diabetes. Study-wide background: Investigators examined 107,917,701 sorted cells across all samples. General observations from the study: Reduced insertions and increased deletions marked VDJ junctions in type 1 diabetes patients. In every one of the four CD4+ subsets, TCRB CDR3s were moderately but significantly shorter in Type 1 diabetes patients.

The CDR3 has 14 amino acids. The V end lost 0 bases, the J end lost 5 bases, and 9 bases lay between the germline ends. Per germline, CDR1 SGHAT and CDR2 FQNNGV. As concerns this clone: What it recognizes is unknown.

TCRB transcripts that were expressed got sequenced, as all of the isolated RNA had been reverse transcribed. It was found that naive, central memory and regulatory T cell samples averaged around 3.8 million reads. Repertoires were generated with immunoSEQ multiplex PCR, while TCRdb's copy carries only in-frame clones and drops some. Among about 620,000 clones, about a sixth were seen once, and the ten largest hold about 0.093%. The chain couples TRBV11-2 to TRBJ2-3; D is tentatively TRBD1 or TRBD2 (5 bases each). This TCR was sampled from a man between 18 and 29 years old in good health. Sample: naive CD4+ T cells from blood. CDR3 sequence: CASSLDRAGDTQYF. In DNA, the CDR3 is TGTGCCAGCAGCTTAGACAGGGCGGGAGATACGCAGTATTTT.